A selection of T cell receptor beta chains follows, all from one sample in a study of CD8 T cells in Susac syndrome. TCRdb re-called the immunoSEQ multiplex PCR reads through MiXCR, storing one row per CDR3 protein. The table includes about 250,000 distinct CDR3 sequences, around 93% detected once. Input material: CD4+ T cells from PBMCs. The receptors derive from a human donor with multiple sclerosis. Both conserved end residues are part of each CDR3. The D gene is left open where the match is weak. Where a row states a size, it is once, few, many or the class of an expanded clone; other rows omit it.

clone_size j_call d_call v_call cdr3_nt cdr3_aa
NA TRBJ2-1 TRBD2 TRBV9 TGTGCCAGCAGCGGGACTAGTAGGGGATACAATGAGCAGTTCTTC CASSGTSRGYNEQFF
NA TRBJ2-3 NA TRBV3-1 TGTGCCAGCAGCCAAGTGAGGACAGATACGCAGTATTTT CASSQVRTDTQYF
NA TRBJ1-2 NA TRBV12-3/TRBV12-4 TGTGCCAGCAGCCGTCACGAGGCAGTCTATGGCTACACCTTC CASSRHEAVYGYTF
NA TRBJ2-3 TRBD2 TRBV20-1 TGCAGTGCCCCACGTGTAGCGGGGGGAAACACAGATACGCAGTATTTT CSAPRVAGGNTDTQYF
NA TRBJ2-5 NA TRBV19 TGTGCCAGTAGTCCGCAGGGGATAGAGACCCAGTACTTC CASSPQGIETQYF
NA TRBJ2-5 NA TRBV6-1 TGTGCCAGCAGTGAAGAAAGGGGTAGAGAGACCCAGTACTTC CASSEERGRETQYF
NA TRBJ1-3 NA TRBV3-1 TGTGCCAGCAGCCCCGATTTGCCCTCTGGAAACACCATATATTTT CASSPDLPSGNTIYF
once TRBJ2-2 TRBD1 TRBV25-1 TGTGCCAGCAGTGACCCGGGACAGGGGAACACCGGGGAGCTGTTTTTT CASSDPGQGNTGELFF
NA TRBJ2-1 NA TRBV24-1 TGTGCCACCAGTGGTATTCTCACCCAAGCACACAATGAGCAGTTCTTC CATSGILTQAHNEQFF
NA TRBJ2-7 TRBD1 TRBV9 TGTGCCAGCAGCGTAGGACAGGGGCCATCCTACGAGCAGTACTTC CASSVGQGPSYEQYF
NA TRBJ2-1 TRBD2 TRBV7-9 TGTGCCAGCACAAGGGGTCTGGCTAGCGGGAAAGGGCGGAGCAATGAGCAGTTCTTC CASTRGLASGKGRSNEQFF
NA TRBJ1-5 NA TRBV20-1 TGCAGTGCTAGAGACCCTCTTCGGGGTACGGATCAGCCCCAGCATTTT CSARDPLRGTDQPQHF
NA TRBJ2-5 TRBD2 TRBV6-1 TGTGCCAGCAGGGGCCTAAGCGGGAGTAGTGAGACCCAGTACTTC CASRGLSGSSETQYF
NA TRBJ1-5 NA TRBV4-2 TGTGCCAGCAGCCAAGATATCCAGTATCTCAATCAGCCCCAGCATTTT CASSQDIQYLNQPQHF
NA TRBJ2-3 TRBD2 TRBV20-1 TGCAGTGCCGCCGGGACTAGCGGCCTTGATACGCAGTATTTT CSAAGTSGLDTQYF
NA TRBJ1-4 NA TRBV20-1 TGCAGTGCTCAAAGCTTGGGACGGATCGATCTGTTTTTT CSAQSLGRIDLFF
NA TRBJ1-2 NA TRBV18 TGTGCCAGCTCACCACTTTCCGGTCTGATAATGCTTGGCTATGGCTACACCTTC CASSPLSGLIMLGYGYTF
NA TRBJ1-2 NA TRBV15 TGTGCCACCTCGTACAGCCAGGGGGGCTACACCTTC CATSYSQGGYTF
NA TRBJ1-1 TRBD1 TRBV18 TGTGCCAGCTCACCGTCGACAGGGGGCTTATTTGAAGCTTTCTTT CASSPSTGGLFEAFF
NA TRBJ2-1 TRBD2 TRBV10-2 TGCGCCAGCAGTGACCACCTCGGGACTAGCGGGGGGTGGGCCTACAATGAGCAGTTCTTC CASSDHLGTSGGWAYNEQFF
NA TRBJ2-1 NA TRBV5-8 TGTGCCAGCAGCCGCCCAGGTTCCCCTAGCTTCTTC CASSRPGSPSFF
NA TRBJ2-3 NA TRBV5-1 TGCGCCAGCAGCTTTTCGACCCGGGTGGATACGCAGTATTTT CASSFSTRVDTQYF
few TRBJ2-1 NA TRBV18 TGTGCCAGCTCACCAAGCGGGACATCCTACAATGAGCAGTTCTTC CASSPSGTSYNEQFF
NA TRBJ1-1 TRBD1 TRBV12-3/TRBV12-4 TGTGCCAGCACCAGGGGGCCGGTTGCTTTCTTT CASTRGPVAFF
NA TRBJ2-3 NA TRBV18 TGTGCCAGCTCACCAGACGCGGTAGATACGCAGTATTTT CASSPDAVDTQYF
NA TRBJ2-5 NA TRBV5-1 TGCGCCAGCAGCTTGGAGGCCCAGCCGTGGGAGACCCAGTACTTC CASSLEAQPWETQYF
NA TRBJ2-7 TRBD2 TRBV9 TGTGCCAGCAGCGTATCTAGCGGGGCAGCGTCAAACGAGCAGTACTTC CASSVSSGAASNEQYF
NA TRBJ1-2 NA TRBV12-3/TRBV12-4 TGTGCCAGCAGTTTCGACGACAGGCTTGGCGGCTACACCTTC CASSFDDRLGGYTF
NA TRBJ2-3 TRBD2 TRBV4-1 TGCGCCAGCAGCCAAGTCTTGCGGGAGACGCAGTATTTT CASSQVLRETQYF
NA TRBJ2-1 NA TRBV4-1 TGCGCCAGCAGCCAAGAGAGTCTGAGGGTAAATGAGCAGTTCTTC CASSQESLRVNEQFF
once TRBJ2-7 NA TRBV24-1 TGTGCCTCCAAACAACAAAACAGGGTCCACGAGCAGTACTTC CASKQQNRVHEQYF
NA TRBJ1-4 TRBD1 TRBV9 TGTGCCAGCAGCGGGGGACAGTACAATGAAAAACTGTTTTTT CASSGGQYNEKLFF
NA TRBJ1-2 NA TRBV7-2 TGTGCCAGCAGCTTTCAACCGCAAGAGTCGGGCTATGGCTACACCTTC CASSFQPQESGYGYTF
NA TRBJ2-5 NA TRBV12-3/TRBV12-4 TGTGCCAGCAGTTTAACGATGACAGGCCGTCAAGAGACCCAGTACTTC CASSLTMTGRQETQYF
few TRBJ2-7 NA TRBV3-1 TGTGCCAGCAGCCTTAGCGTAGGGACATCACGCGAGCAGTACTTC CASSLSVGTSREQYF
NA TRBJ2-2 NA TRBV7-2 TGTGCCAGCAGCCCGCGGGTCTTGAACACCGGGGAGCTGTTTTTT CASSPRVLNTGELFF
few TRBJ1-4 NA TRBV2 TGTGCCAGCAGTTCCAATGAAAAACTGTTTTTT CASSSNEKLFF
NA TRBJ1-5 NA TRBV20-1 TGCAGTGTCGGGTCTGGGGGGGGGCAGCCCCAGCATTTT CSVGSGGGQPQHF
NA TRBJ1-4 NA TRBV28 TGTGCCAGCAGTTTATGGACCCCAACTAATGAAAAACTGTTTTTT CASSLWTPTNEKLFF
NA TRBJ2-1 NA TRBV20-1 TGCAGTGCCCCGGAAGGTTTGAATGAGCAGTTCTTC CSAPEGLNEQFF
NA TRBJ2-5 NA TRBV5-1 TGCGCCAGCAGTTCTGATGGGACCCAGTACTTC CASSSDGTQYF
once TRBJ2-1 NA TRBV2 TGTGCCAGCAGTGCTTTATTGGGAAATGAGCAGTTCTTC CASSALLGNEQFF
NA TRBJ2-7 TRBD2 TRBV7-2 TGTGCCAGCAGCCCCTTAGGCGGGGGCTACGAGCAGTACTTC CASSPLGGGYEQYF
NA TRBJ2-5 NA TRBV5-4 TGTGCCAGCAGCCCCCCCGGGCAGGGACAAGAGACCCAGTACTTC CASSPPGQGQETQYF
NA TRBJ1-1 NA TRBV27 TGTGCCAGCAGCCGACTTAGCCCTAACTCAGCGAACACTGAAGCTTTCTTT CASSRLSPNSANTEAFF
NA TRBJ2-4 TRBD1 TRBV4-1 TGCGCCAGCAGCCAAGGCCTCCCAGGGGGTCGTCAGTACTTC CASSQGLPGGRQYF
NA TRBJ1-2 NA TRBV28 TGTGCCAGCCGCGTGGGGGGATATAGGTATGGCTACACCTTC CASRVGGYRYGYTF
once TRBJ2-1 NA TRBV24-1 TGTGCCACCAGTGATTTGCCCCCAGTAGCGGATTACAATGAGCAGTTCTTC CATSDLPPVADYNEQFF
NA TRBJ2-3 TRBD2 TRBV12-3/TRBV12-4 TGTGCCAGCAGTTTAGGTAGCGGGCCCACAGATACGCAGTATTTT CASSLGSGPTDTQYF
NA TRBJ2-1 NA TRBV3-1 TGTGCCAGCAGCCCCCTCGACACCACCTCCTACAATGAGCAGTTCTTC CASSPLDTTSYNEQFF
NA TRBJ2-2 NA TRBV6-6 TGTGCCATCAGTGGGAGACAGCCCTACACCGGGGAGCTGTTTTTT CAISGRQPYTGELFF